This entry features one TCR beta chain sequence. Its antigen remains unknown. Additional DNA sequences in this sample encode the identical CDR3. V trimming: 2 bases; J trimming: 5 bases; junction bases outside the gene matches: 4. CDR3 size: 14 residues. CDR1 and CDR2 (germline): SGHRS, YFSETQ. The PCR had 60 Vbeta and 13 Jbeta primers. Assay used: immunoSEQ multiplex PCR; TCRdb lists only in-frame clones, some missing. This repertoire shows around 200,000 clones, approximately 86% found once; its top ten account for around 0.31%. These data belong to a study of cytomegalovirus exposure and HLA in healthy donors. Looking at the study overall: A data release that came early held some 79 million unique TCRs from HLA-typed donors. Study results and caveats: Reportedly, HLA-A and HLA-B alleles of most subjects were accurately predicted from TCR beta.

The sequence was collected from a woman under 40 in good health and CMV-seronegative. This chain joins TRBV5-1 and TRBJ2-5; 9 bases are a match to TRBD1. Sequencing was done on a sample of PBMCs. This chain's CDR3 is CASSFGQGRETQYF. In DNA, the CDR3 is TGCGCCAGCAGCTTCGGACAGGGGAGGGAGACCCAGTACTTC.